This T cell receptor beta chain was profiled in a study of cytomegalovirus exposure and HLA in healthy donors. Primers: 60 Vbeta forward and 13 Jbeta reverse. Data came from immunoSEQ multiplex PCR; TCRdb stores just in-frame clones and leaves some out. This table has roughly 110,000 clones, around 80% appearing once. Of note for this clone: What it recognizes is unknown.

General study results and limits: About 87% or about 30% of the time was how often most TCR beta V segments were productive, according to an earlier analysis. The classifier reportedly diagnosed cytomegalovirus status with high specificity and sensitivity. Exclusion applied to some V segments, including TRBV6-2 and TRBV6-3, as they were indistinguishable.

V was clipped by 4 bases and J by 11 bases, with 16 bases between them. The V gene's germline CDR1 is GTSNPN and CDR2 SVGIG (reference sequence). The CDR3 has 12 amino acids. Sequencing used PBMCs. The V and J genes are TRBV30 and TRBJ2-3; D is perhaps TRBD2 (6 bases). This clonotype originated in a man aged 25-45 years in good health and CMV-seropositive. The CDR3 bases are TGTGCCTGGACCCGGGACTCCATGGGGCAGTATTTT. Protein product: CAWTRDSMGQYF.